Described below is a single T cell receptor beta chain sequence and its context. This table comes from immunoSEQ multiplex PCR, and its TCRdb copy is limited to in-frame clones, with some not included. The data contain about 54,000 clones, approximately 88% of them singletons. Anyone with autoimmune disease history or systemic immunosuppression was excluded. Blood got drawn at baseline, again on cycle 4 day 1, and then on cycle 7 day 1. Per germline, CDR1 SGHKS and CDR2 YYEKEE (reference sequence). V lost 0 bases to trimming and J lost 2 bases, with 9 bases between them. The CDR3 spans 14 residues. This sample was taken from a study of OX40 agonist ivuxolimab in advanced cancers. Across the study: Participants averaged about 60 years of age (range about 23 to 80) and were less than 85% male.

The material sequenced was CD4+ or CD8+ T cells sorted from blood, taken in a trial of the OX40 agonist ivuxolimab. This TCR was sampled from an adult with an advanced solid tumor such as melanoma, head and neck, liver or kidney cancer. J is TRBJ2-7 and V is TRBV5-5; possible D gene TRBD1, 5 bases. CDR3 nucleotide sequence: TGTGCCAGCAGCTTGGCGGAAGGGGCCTACGAGCAGTACTTC. Amino acids: CASSLAEGAYEQYF.